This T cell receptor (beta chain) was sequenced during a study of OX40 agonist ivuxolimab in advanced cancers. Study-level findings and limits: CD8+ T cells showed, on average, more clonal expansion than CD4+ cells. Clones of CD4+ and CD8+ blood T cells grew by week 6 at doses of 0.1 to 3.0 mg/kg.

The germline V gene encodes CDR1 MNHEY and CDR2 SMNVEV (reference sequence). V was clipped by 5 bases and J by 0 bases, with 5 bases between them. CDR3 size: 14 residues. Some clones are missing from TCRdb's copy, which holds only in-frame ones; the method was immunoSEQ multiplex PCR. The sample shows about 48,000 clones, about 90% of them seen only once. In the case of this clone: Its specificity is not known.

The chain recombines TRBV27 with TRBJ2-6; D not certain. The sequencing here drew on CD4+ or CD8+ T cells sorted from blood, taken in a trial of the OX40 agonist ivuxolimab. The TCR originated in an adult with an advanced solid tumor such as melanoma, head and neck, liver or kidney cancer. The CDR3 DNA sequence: TGTGCCAGCAGTCCAGGCTCTGGGGCCAACGTCCTGACTTTC. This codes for CASSPGSGANVLTF.